A selection of T cell receptor beta chains follows, all from one sample in a study of T cell changes during pregnancy in multiple sclerosis. Profiled with immunoSEQ multiplex PCR; TCRdb holds only in-frame clones, not every one. The table records tens of thousands of clones, 88% of them present only once. The sample was peripheral blood, taken in the first trimester of pregnancy. The receptors were gathered from a female donor with multiple sclerosis, enrolled in a pregnancy study. Both conserved end residues are part of each CDR3. The D gene is left open where the match is weak. Not every row has a clone size; where given, it reads once, few, many or a size class.

V gene	clone size	J gene	D gene	CDR3 protein	CDR3 DNA
TRBV7-9	-	TRBJ1-5	-	CASSLVGPNQPQHF	TGTGCCAGCAGCTTAGTGGGCCCCAATCAGCCCCAGCATTTT
TRBV28	-	TRBJ2-5	TRBD1	CASSLVQGVRHQETQYF	TGTGCCAGCAGTTTAGTACAGGGGGTGCGGCATCAAGAGACCCAGTACTTC
TRBV2	-	TRBJ2-1	TRBD1	CASSRGQGGMNEQFF	TGTGCCAGCAGCCGAGGACAGGGGGGCATGAATGAGCAGTTCTTC
TRBV5-4	-	TRBJ2-1	TRBD2	CASSGGVGGHEYEQFF	TGTGCCAGCAGCGGAGGGGTGGGAGGGCACGAATATGAGCAGTTCTTC
TRBV14	-	TRBJ2-7	-	CASSQDPRGEQYF	TGTGCCAGCAGCCAAGACCCCAGGGGCGAGCAGTACTTC
TRBV6-5	-	TRBJ2-7	-	CASSGSRGASNEQYF	TGTGCCAGCAGTGGATCCAGGGGCGCGAGCAACGAGCAGTACTTC
TRBV28	-	TRBJ2-7	-	CASSLPTGTEQYF	TGTGCCAGCAGTTTACCAACAGGGACCGAGCAGTACTTC
TRBV5-5	-	TRBJ2-5	-	CASSFPRGQQETQYF	TGTGCCAGCAGCTTTCCCCGCGGACAGCAAGAGACCCAGTACTTC
TRBV6-1	once	TRBJ2-5	-	CASTAARVAETQYF	TGTGCCAGCACGGCGGCCCGGGTGGCGGAGACCCAGTACTTC
TRBV28	-	TRBJ2-1	TRBD2	CASSLVAGLGYNEQFF	TGTGCCAGCAGTTTAGTGGCGGGACTAGGCTACAATGAGCAGTTCTTC
TRBV6-1	-	TRBJ2-5	-	CASTILGRETQYF	TGTGCCAGCACCATACTAGGGAGGGAGACCCAGTACTTC
TRBV27	-	TRBJ1-5	TRBD1	CASRGTGSQPQHF	TGTGCCAGCAGGGGGACAGGGAGTCAGCCCCAGCATTTT
TRBV28	-	TRBJ2-7	-	CASSPPGGSSYEQYF	TGTGCCAGCAGCCCACCCGGCGGTAGCTCCTACGAGCAGTACTTC
TRBV11-2	-	TRBJ1-2	-	CASSFSRGYYGYTF	TGTGCCAGCAGCTTTAGTAGGGGGTACTATGGCTACACCTTC
TRBV6-4	-	TRBJ2-7	TRBD2	CASSDVGLAESYEQYF	TGTGCCAGCAGTGACGTGGGGCTAGCGGAGTCCTACGAGCAGTACTTC
TRBV10-1	-	TRBJ2-2	TRBD2	CASRAGSDTGELFF	TGCGCCAGCAGAGCGGGATCGGACACCGGGGAGCTGTTTTTT
TRBV19	-	TRBJ2-1	-	CASSGSGGPYNEQFF	TGTGCCAGTAGTGGGAGCGGTGGACCCTACAATGAGCAGTTCTTC
TRBV7-9	-	TRBJ2-5	TRBD1	CASTYWDRGFRVETQYF	TGTGCCAGCACCTACTGGGACAGGGGTTTTCGGGTGGAGACCCAGTACTTC
TRBV12-5	-	TRBJ2-5	TRBD2	CASGLVLKGAGGPGETQYF	TGTGCTAGTGGTTTGGTACTAAAGGGAGCGGGAGGGCCAGGGGAGACCCAGTACTTC
TRBV5-1	-	TRBJ1-1	-	CASSSTGMNTEAFF	TGCGCCAGCAGCTCGACAGGAATGAACACTGAAGCTTTCTTT
TRBV5-1	-	TRBJ1-5	-	CASSLEGGNGQPQHF	TGCGCCAGCAGCTTGGAAGGGGGTAACGGGCAGCCCCAGCATTTT
TRBV28	few	TRBJ1-5	-	CASRAGEYQPQHF	TGTGCCAGCAGGGCGGGAGAGTATCAGCCCCAGCATTTT
TRBV18	few	TRBJ1-5	-	CASSPERYQPQHF	TGTGCCAGCTCACCAGAACGGTATCAGCCCCAGCATTTT
TRBV28	-	TRBJ2-1	-	CASSPRSSSHEQFF	TGTGCCAGCAGTCCCCGATCGAGTTCGCATGAGCAGTTCTTC
TRBV2	few	TRBJ1-3	-	CASNRVGNTIYF	TGTGCCAGCAACAGGGTAGGAAACACCATATATTTT
TRBV6-4	-	TRBJ2-7	TRBD2	CASSPVAGPYEQYF	TGTGCCAGCAGCCCGGTAGCGGGCCCCTACGAGCAGTACTTC
TRBV7-9	-	TRBJ2-6	TRBD1	CASSTGQGLLLDGANVLTF	TGTGCCAGCAGCACAGGACAGGGGCTCTTGTTGGATGGGGCCAACGTCCTGACTTTC
TRBV18	-	TRBJ1-1	TRBD1	CASSPHGGTGFISTEAFF	TGTGCCAGCTCACCACATGGCGGGACAGGGTTCATCAGCACTGAAGCTTTCTTT
TRBV19	once	TRBJ2-1	TRBD2	CASRFSGRAGDEQFF	TGTGCCAGCCGCTTTAGCGGGAGGGCCGGGGATGAGCAGTTCTTC
TRBV18	-	TRBJ2-7	TRBD1	CASFMGTAYEQYF	TGTGCCAGCTTCATGGGGACAGCCTACGAGCAGTACTTC
TRBV7-9	-	TRBJ2-7	TRBD1	CASSLVKGQGNEQYF	TGTGCCAGCAGCTTAGTCAAGGGACAGGGGAACGAGCAGTACTTC
TRBV5-4	once	TRBJ2-3	TRBD2	CASSLGTSGVTQYF	TGTGCCAGCAGCTTGGGGACTAGCGGGGTTACGCAGTATTTT
TRBV5-1	-	TRBJ1-4	-	CASSSPEAVDEKLFF	TGCGCCAGCAGCTCCCCTGAGGCAGTCGATGAAAAACTGTTTTTT
TRBV7-2	-	TRBJ2-1	TRBD2	CASSLVGRVNNEQFF	TGTGCCAGCAGCTTAGTCGGGAGGGTGAACAATGAGCAGTTCTTC
TRBV7-2	-	TRBJ2-7	-	CASRLDISYEQYF	TGTGCCAGCAGACTAGATATATCCTACGAGCAGTACTTC
TRBV4-3	-	TRBJ2-5	-	CASSQEYSTETQYF	TGCGCCAGCAGCCAAGAATACAGCACGGAGACCCAGTACTTC
TRBV19	-	TRBJ2-6	-	CASSRTYTSGANVLTF	TGTGCCAGTAGCCGCACCTATACCTCTGGGGCCAACGTCCTGACTTTC
TRBV5-1	-	TRBJ2-1	TRBD1	CASSLITGVYNEQFF	TGCGCCAGCAGCTTAATCACAGGGGTGTACAATGAGCAGTTCTTC
TRBV5-1	-	TRBJ2-7	-	CASSLAAGREQYF	TGCGCCAGCAGCTTGGCCGCGGGTAGAGAGCAGTACTTC
TRBV5-1	-	TRBJ2-3	TRBD2	CASRITSGITDTQYF	TGCGCCAGCAGGATCACTAGCGGGATTACAGATACGCAGTATTTT
TRBV19	-	TRBJ1-2	-	CASTYSATQWGYTF	TGTGCCAGTACCTATAGTGCCACCCAATGGGGCTACACCTTC
TRBV7-4	-	TRBJ1-2	-	CASSDGGGDGYTF	TGTGCCAGCAGCGACGGAGGTGGGGATGGCTACACCTTC
TRBV25-1	-	TRBJ2-2	TRBD1	CASSKTGDSGELFF	TGTGCCAGCAGTAAGACAGGGGATTCCGGGGAGCTGTTTTTT
TRBV7-2	-	TRBJ2-7	TRBD1	CASSSPPGQKSYEQYF	TGTGCCAGCAGCTCCCCACCGGGACAGAAATCCTACGAGCAGTACTTC
TRBV6-5	-	TRBJ1-1	TRBD1	CASTRTGPNTEAFF	TGTGCCAGCACCCGGACAGGGCCGAACACTGAAGCTTTCTTT
TRBV2	few	TRBJ2-7	TRBD1	CASRPSRGREQYF	TGTGCCAGCAGACCTAGCAGGGGGCGAGAGCAGTACTTC
TRBV27	-	TRBJ2-5	TRBD2	CASSLLSGRAQETQYF	TGTGCCAGCAGTCTCCTAAGCGGGAGGGCCCAAGAGACCCAGTACTTC
TRBV19	-	TRBJ2-5	-	CARPGLKIQETQYF	TGTGCCAGGCCGGGACTTAAGATACAAGAGACCCAGTACTTC
TRBV7-2	-	TRBJ1-1	-	CASSPPLASNTEAFF	TGTGCCAGCAGCCCCCCCCTGGCCTCGAACACTGAAGCTTTCTTT
TRBV5-1	-	TRBJ2-7	TRBD1	CASSPGQGPPYEQYF	TGCGCCAGCAGCCCGGGACAGGGTCCCCCCTACGAGCAGTACTTC
TRBV12-5	-	TRBJ1-1	-	CASGSRLEAEAFF	TGTGCTAGTGGTTCGAGGTTGGAGGCTGAAGCTTTCTTT
TRBV28	-	TRBJ2-3	TRBD2	CASSLEGLAPHF	TGTGCCAGCAGCCTCGAAGGACTAGCACCACATTTT
TRBV7-8	-	TRBJ1-2	-	CASSPGQGYTF	TGTGCCAGCAGCCCTGGGCAGGGCTACACCTTC
TRBV5-4	-	TRBJ1-2	TRBD1	CASSQDRGQGYTF	TGTGCCAGCAGCCAGGACAGGGGGCAAGGCTACACCTTC
TRBV5-6	-	TRBJ2-3	-	CASSYGDIDTQYF	TGTGCCAGCAGCTACGGGGATATAGATACGCAGTATTTT